The 9 T cell receptor beta chains below were found in one sample sequenced in a study of early T cells in non-severe SARS-CoV-2 infection. TCRdb independently ran MiXCR on the 5' RACE reads; one entry per CDR3 protein. The table shows about 99,000 distinct CDR3 sequences, with roughly 15% occurring only once. The sample taken for sequencing was whole blood. These receptors were collected from an adult who was a healthcare worker with PCR-confirmed SARS-CoV-2 infection or an uninfected control (not recorded which).

This clonotype has a count of ten or more. The J gene is TRBJ2-1, the V gene TRBV20-1; 7 nucleotides agree with TRBD2. CDR3 length equals 15 residues. The germline CDR1 and CDR2 sequences are DFQATT and SNEGSKA (reference sequence). The CDR3 protein is CSWAAGGGSYNEQFF. CDR3 nucleotides: TGCAGCTGGGCGGCCGGCGGGGGCTCCTACAATGAGCAGTTCTTC.

This clonotype was counted a few times. The chain has TRBV7-9 and TRBJ1-1; a weak D match, TRBD1 (5 bases). Between the trimmed V and J ends, which lost 3 bases and 4 bases, there was a span of 12 bases. Germline V lookup: CDR1 SEHNR, CDR2 FQNEAQ (reference sequence). The CDR3 covers 14 residues. The CDR3 here is CASSLELRGTEAFF. CDR3 bases: TGTGCCAGCAGCTTGGAGCTGAGGGGCACTGAAGCTTTCTTT.

The sample holds a few counts of this clonotype. V is TRBV28 and J is TRBJ2-1; TRBD2 might be the D (5 bases). From germline, CDR1 is MDHEN and CDR2 SYDVKM. Trimming took off 2 bases at V and 7 bases at J, with 6 bases between the two ends. The CDR3 loop spans 12 amino acids. Here the CDR3 reads CASSLEGNEQFF. CDR3 DNA: TGTGCCAGCAGTTTAGAGGGAAATGAGCAGTTCTTC.

This chain joins TRBV28 and TRBJ1-4; possibly TRBD1 for D (6 bases). The CDR3 runs 15 residues. V lost 6 bases to trimming and J lost 4 bases, with 15 bases between them. Germline V gives CDR1 MDHEN, CDR2 SYDVKM. CDR3 residues: CASRVRGAGNEKLFF. DNA for the CDR3: TGTGCCAGCAGAGTCCGGGGGGCGGGTAATGAAAAACTGTTTTTT.

V and J are TRBV2 and TRBJ2-7, with TRBD2 matching over 8 bases. The germline gives CDR1 SNHLY, CDR2 FYNNEI. CDR3 length equals 14 residues. V gave up 8 bases and J gave up 7 bases; unmatched junction bases: 13. CDR3 DNA sequence: TGTGCCAGCGCAACGAGCGGGGGCCAAGGGGAGCAGTACTTC. Translated, it gives CASATSGGQGEQYF.

This clonotype was picked up a small number of times. The genes are TRBV19 and TRBJ2-1; D unclear. There are 15 residues in the CDR3. In germline, CDR1 is LNHDA, CDR2 SQIVND (reference sequence). Trimming took off 7 bases at V and 0 bases at J, with 13 bases between the two ends. CDR3 sequence: CASTRTLSSYNEQFF. For the CDR3, the DNA is TGTGCCAGTACCCGGACGCTTAGCTCCTACAATGAGCAGTTCTTC.

In its sample, this clonotype was seen a few times. The rearrangement links TRBV28 to TRBJ2-1; TRBD1 matches at 7 bases. V shed 5 bases and J 7 bases; nucleotides not matched to a gene: 14. The CDR3 has 16 residues. Germline V lookup: CDR1 MDHEN, CDR2 SYDVKM. The CDR3 DNA reads as TGTGCCAGCAGTCGCCAGACAGGGTGGGTGAGGAATGAGCAGTTCTTC. As protein: CASSRQTGWVRNEQFF. The full variable domain, rest sourced from reference TRBV28 and TRBJ2-1, is DVKVTQSSRYLVKRTGEKVFLECVQDMDHENMFWYRQDPGLGLRLIYFSYDVKMKEKGDIPEGYSVSREKKERFSLILESASTNQTSMYLCASSRQTGWVRNEQFFGPGTRLTVL.

There are a few counts of this clonotype. V gene TRBV6-2 or TRBV6-3 combines with J gene TRBJ2-2; no reliable D call. The germline V and J ends were trimmed by 6 bases and 4 bases, with 9 bases remaining between them. Germline V gene lookup returns CDR1 MNHEY and CDR2 SVGEGT. This CDR3 comprises 13 residues. In DNA, the CDR3 is TGTGCCAGCAGCAGGCTCACCACCGGGGAGCTGTTTTTT. It yields the protein CASSRLTTGELFF.

CDR3 residues: CASSFRDSDYGYTF. CDR3 in DNA: TGTGCCAGCAGCTTCCGGGACAGTGACTATGGCTACACCTTC. This chain links TRBV7-9 with TRBJ1-2; 7 positions match TRBD1. The CDR3 runs to 14 residues. V shed 3 bases and J 3 bases; nucleotides not matched to a gene: 4. Germline V lookup: CDR1 SEHNR, CDR2 FQNEAQ (reference sequence). Full variable domain (remainder filled in from reference TRBV7-9 and TRBJ1-2): DTGVSQNPRHKITKRGQNVTFRCDPISEHNRLYWYRQTLGQGPEFLTYFQNEAQLEKSRLLSDRFSAERPKGSFSTLEIQRTEQGDSAMYLCASSFRDSDYGYTFGSGTRLTVV.